A single sample gave rise to the 10 T cell receptor beta chains below, sequenced in a study of blood T cells in healthy people across ages. The use of a sample-barcoded 5' primer and a J-beta primer mix characterized a second PCR of about 7 to 12 cycles. One entry per CDR3 protein, called by TCRdb with MiXCR from the 5' RACE reads. The sample contains about 1.5 million distinct CDR3 sequences, approximately 39% of which appear only once. Input material: blood. The receptors derive from a woman between 18 and 29 years old in good health.

This clonotype was detected a few times. The chain carries TRBV10-3 and TRBJ2-4; TRBD2 might be the D (5 bases). Germline assignment: CDR1 ENHRY and CDR2 SYGVKD. V dropped 3 bases and J dropped 1 base, with 13 bases sitting between them. The CDR3 is 16 amino acids. The CDR3 protein is CAISEAAVGAKNIQYF. In DNA, the CDR3 is TGTGCCATCAGTGAAGCGGCCGTCGGGGCCAAAAACATTCAGTACTTC.

In regard to this clonotype: Just one base apart from a much larger clone, this may be a read error. V and J are TRBV4-1 and TRBJ1-5; tentatively, D is TRBD1 (6 bases). The end of the DNA aligns better with TRBJ2-3, so the J call may be wrong. Germline V gene lookup returns CDR1 MGHRA and CDR2 YSYEKL. The CDR3 runs to 16 residues. In DNA, the CDR3 is TGCGCCAGCAGCCAAGTGGGACAACCGGGGAATCAGCCCCAGTATTTT. The encoded protein is CASSQVGQPGNQPQYF.

This clonotype was found a few times. This chain uses TRBV6-5 with TRBJ2-3; 7 bases are a match to TRBD2. Germline V gives CDR1 MNHEY, CDR2 SVGAGI. Trimming removed 2 bases from V and 4 bases from J; junction bases left unmatched: 9. The CDR3 is made up of 16 amino acids. CDR3 sequence (DNA): TGTGCCAGCAGTTACGAATCGGCCCGGGGGGCAGATACGCAGTATTTT. It is translated as CASSYESARGADTQYF.

The chain is built from TRBV20-1 and TRBJ2-3; no reliable D call. Germline assignment: CDR1 DFQATT and CDR2 SNEGSKA (reference sequence). Trimming took 4 bases from V and 6 from J, leaving 8 bases between them. This CDR3 region has 11 residues. The CDR3 sequence is CSATKWDTQYF. The CDR3 DNA reads as TGCAGTGCTACCAAGTGGGATACGCAGTATTTT.

This clonotype was seen a handful of times. This chain connects TRBV7-9 to TRBJ2-1; weak D call: TRBD1 (6 bases). V lost 5 bases, J lost 0 bases, and 17 bases lay in between. The CDR3 consists of 17 residues. The V gene's germline CDR1 is SEHNR and CDR2 FQNEAQ (reference sequence). This CDR3 is CASSPLTGLYSYNEQFF. CDR3 DNA: TGTGCCAGCAGCCCCCTGACAGGCCTATACTCCTACAATGAGCAGTTCTTC. The full variable domain, in which reference TRBV7-9 and TRBJ2-1 provide the parts outside the CDR3, is DTGVSQNPRHKITKRGQNVTFRCDPISEHNRLYWYRQTLGQGPEFLTYFQNEAQLEKSRLLSDRFSAERPKGSFSTLEIQRTEQGDSAMYLCASSPLTGLYSYNEQFFGPGTRLTVL.

This sequence joins TRBV10-3 and TRBJ2-2, with D maybe TRBD1 (5 bases). V was clipped by 2 bases and J by 5 bases, with 12 bases between them. This CDR3 spans 15 amino acids. Germline V gene lookup returns CDR1 ENHRY and CDR2 SYGVKD. The CDR3 is CAISEQQGLTGELFF. CDR3 DNA: TGTGCCATCAGTGAGCAGCAGGGTTTGACCGGGGAGCTGTTTTTT.

Only a few counts were recorded for this clonotype. This rearrangement joins TRBV20-1 to TRBJ2-7, with 9 bases lining up with TRBD2. Trimming took 3 bases from V and 2 from J; bases not matched to a gene: 5. Germline CDR1 is DFQATT and CDR2 is SNEGSKA (reference sequence). The CDR3 is 14 residues long. In nucleotides, the CDR3 is TGCAGTGCTAGTAGCCCTAGCGGGGCCTACGAGCAGTACTTC. Encoded protein: CSASSPSGAYEQYF.

This clonotype has only a few counts. The chain has TRBV12-3 or TRBV12-4 and TRBJ1-4, with D hard to call. Trimming stripped 6 bases from V and 8 bases from J, with 13 bases between. There are 13 residues in the CDR3. The CDR3 is CASRVPGGEKLFF. The CDR3 DNA is TGTGCCAGCAGGGTCCCAGGAGGCGAAAAACTGTTTTTT.

The chain joins TRBV5-1 to TRBJ1-1, with D uncertain. V lost 0 bases to trimming and J lost 3 bases, with 12 bases between them. CDR3 size: 15 residues. Germline CDR1 and CDR2: SGHRS and YFSETQ. The DNA for the CDR3 is TGCGCCAGCAGCTTGGAAGGGCGCGGGGACACTGAAGCTTTCTTT. It specifies CASSLEGRGDTEAFF.

This clonotype was observed a few times. V is TRBV7-9 and J is TRBJ1-5; D not certain. This CDR3 contains 16 residues. Trimming pared 4 bases from V and 7 bases from J, leaving 20 bases between. Germline-derived CDR1 and CDR2 are SEHNR and FQNEAQ (reference sequence). The CDR3 spells CASSSYGRGREQPQHF. The CDR3 region has the DNA TGTGCCAGCAGCTCTTACGGACGGGGAAGGGAACAGCCCCAGCATTTT.